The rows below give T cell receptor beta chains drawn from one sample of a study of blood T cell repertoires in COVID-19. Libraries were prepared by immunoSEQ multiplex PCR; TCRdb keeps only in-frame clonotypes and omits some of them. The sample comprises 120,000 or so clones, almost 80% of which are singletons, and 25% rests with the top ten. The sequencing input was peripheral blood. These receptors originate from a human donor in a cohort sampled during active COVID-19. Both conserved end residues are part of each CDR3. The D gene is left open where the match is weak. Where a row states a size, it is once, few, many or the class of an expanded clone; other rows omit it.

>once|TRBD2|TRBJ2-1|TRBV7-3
CASSIASGSYNEQFF
TGTGCCAGCAGTATTGCTAGCGGATCCTACAATGAGCAGTTCTTC
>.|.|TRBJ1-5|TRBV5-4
CASSLGGGQPQHF
TGTGCCAGCAGCTTGGGAGGCGGTCAGCCCCAGCATTTT
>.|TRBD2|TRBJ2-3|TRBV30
CAWSVRGTSGRVRTDTQYF
TGTGCCTGGAGTGTCCGAGGGACTAGCGGGAGGGTTCGCACAGATACGCAGTATTTT
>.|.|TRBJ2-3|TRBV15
CATSREVGADTQYF
TGTGCCACCAGCAGAGAAGTGGGGGCGGATACGCAGTATTTT
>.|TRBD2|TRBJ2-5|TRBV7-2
CASRGGTSGIQTQYF
TGTGCCAGCAGGGGAGGGACTAGCGGGATCCAGACCCAGTACTTC
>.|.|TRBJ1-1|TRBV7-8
CASSLSTSVNTEAFF
TGTGCCAGCAGCTTATCGACTAGTGTGAACACTGAAGCTTTCTTT
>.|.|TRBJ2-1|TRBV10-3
CAISTGLSEQFF
TGTGCCATCAGTACAGGGTTGTCCGAGCAGTTCTTC
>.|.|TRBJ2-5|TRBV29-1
CSVDRAYQETQYF
TGCAGCGTTGATAGAGCGTACCAAGAGACCCAGTACTTC
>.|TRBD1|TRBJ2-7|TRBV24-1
CATSDLPGGEQYF
TGTGCCACCAGTGATTTGCCAGGGGGCGAGCAGTACTTC
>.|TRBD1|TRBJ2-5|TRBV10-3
CAISDLGQGETQYF
TGTGCCATCAGTGATTTGGGACAGGGAGAGACCCAGTACTTC
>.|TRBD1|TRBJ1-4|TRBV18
CASRVDRDEKLFF
TGTGCCAGCAGGGTGGACAGGGATGAAAAACTGTTTTTT
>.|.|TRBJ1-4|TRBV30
CAWNRGTANEKLFF
TGTGCCTGGAACCGCGGGACGGCAAATGAAAAACTGTTTTTT
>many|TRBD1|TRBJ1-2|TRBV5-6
CASSLVRDRGFGGYTF
TGTGCCAGCAGCTTAGTTAGGGACAGGGGATTCGGAGGCTACACCTTC
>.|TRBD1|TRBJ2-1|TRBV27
CASSSAQTGHNEQFF
TGTGCCAGCAGTTCCGCCCAGACAGGGCATAATGAGCAGTTCTTC
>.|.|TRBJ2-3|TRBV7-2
CASSLPDTQYF
TGTGCCAGCAGCCTTCCAGATACGCAGTATTTT
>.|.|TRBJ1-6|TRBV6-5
CASSLGSVYDSPLHF
TGTGCCAGCAGTTTGGGTAGCGTATACGATTCACCCCTCCACTTT
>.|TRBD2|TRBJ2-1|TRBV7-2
CATRLAGSYNEQFF
TGTGCCACCCGACTAGCGGGAAGTTACAATGAGCAGTTCTTC
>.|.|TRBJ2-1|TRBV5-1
CASSAGYEQFF
TGCGCCAGCAGTGCCGGGTATGAGCAGTTCTTC
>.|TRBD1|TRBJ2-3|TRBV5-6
CASSPRQGSDTQYF
TGTGCCAGCAGCCCGCGACAGGGGTCAGATACGCAGTATTTT
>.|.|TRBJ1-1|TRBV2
CASSLGGVAFF
TGTGCCAGCTCCCTCGGGGGGGTAGCTTTCTTT
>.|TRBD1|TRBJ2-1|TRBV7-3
CASSLIGGQGTNEQFF
TGTGCCAGCAGCTTAATCGGGGGACAGGGGACGAATGAGCAGTTCTTC
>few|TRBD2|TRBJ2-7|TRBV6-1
CASSGRLAGGLSYEQYF
TGTGCCAGCAGTGGGCGACTAGCGGGGGGCCTCTCCTACGAGCAGTACTTC
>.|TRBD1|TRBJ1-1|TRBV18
CASSPDRDTEAFF
TGTGCCAGCTCACCAGACAGGGACACTGAAGCTTTCTTT
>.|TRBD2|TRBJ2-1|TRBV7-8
CASSQSGGTYNEQFF
TGTGCCAGCAGCCAGAGCGGGGGAACTTACAATGAGCAGTTCTTC
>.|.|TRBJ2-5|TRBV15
CATSRDRGARETQYF
TGTGCCACCAGCAGAGACAGGGGTGCTCGCGAGACCCAGTACTTC
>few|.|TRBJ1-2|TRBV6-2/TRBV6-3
CASSQTGIYGYTF
TGTGCCAGCAGTCAAACAGGGATCTATGGCTACACCTTC
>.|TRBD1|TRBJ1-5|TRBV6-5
CASSSLTGGGQPQHF
TGTGCCAGCAGTTCCTTAACAGGGGGCGGACAGCCCCAGCATTTT
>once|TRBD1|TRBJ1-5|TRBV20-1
CSASRQGAGQPQHF
TGCAGTGCTAGTAGGCAGGGGGCCGGTCAGCCCCAGCATTTT
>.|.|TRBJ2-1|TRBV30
CALLIYEQFF
TGTGCCTTATTAATCTATGAGCAGTTCTTC
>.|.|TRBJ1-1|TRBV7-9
CASSFREGTEAFF
TGTGCCAGCAGCTTCCGAGAGGGCACTGAAGCTTTCTTT